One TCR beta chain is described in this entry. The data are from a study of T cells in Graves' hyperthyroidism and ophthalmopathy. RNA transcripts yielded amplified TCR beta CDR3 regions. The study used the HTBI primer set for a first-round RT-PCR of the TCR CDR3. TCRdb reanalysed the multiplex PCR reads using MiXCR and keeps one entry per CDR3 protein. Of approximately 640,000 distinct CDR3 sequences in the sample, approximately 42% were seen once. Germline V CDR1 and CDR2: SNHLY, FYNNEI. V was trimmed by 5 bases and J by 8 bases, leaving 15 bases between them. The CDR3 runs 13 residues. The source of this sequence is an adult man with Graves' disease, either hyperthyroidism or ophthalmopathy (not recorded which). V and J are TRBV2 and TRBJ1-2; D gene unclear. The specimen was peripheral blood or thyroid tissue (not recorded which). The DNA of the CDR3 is TGTGCCAGCAGTTTAGGCAGGCTTGGGGGCTACACCTTC. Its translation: CASSLGRLGGYTF.